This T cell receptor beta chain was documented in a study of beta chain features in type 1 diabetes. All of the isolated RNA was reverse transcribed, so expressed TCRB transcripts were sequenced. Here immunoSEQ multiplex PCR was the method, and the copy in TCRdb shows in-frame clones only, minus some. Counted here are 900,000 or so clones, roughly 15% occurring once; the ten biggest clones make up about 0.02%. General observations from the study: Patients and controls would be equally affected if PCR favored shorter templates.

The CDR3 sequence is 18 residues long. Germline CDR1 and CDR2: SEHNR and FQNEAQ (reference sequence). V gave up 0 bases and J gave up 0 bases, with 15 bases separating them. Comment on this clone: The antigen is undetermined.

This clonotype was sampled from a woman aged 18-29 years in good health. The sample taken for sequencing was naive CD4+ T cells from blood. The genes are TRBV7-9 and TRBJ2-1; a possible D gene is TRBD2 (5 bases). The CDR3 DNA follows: TGTGCCAGCAGCTTAGCGCTTAGGAGGTCAACCTCCTACAATGAGCAGTTCTTC. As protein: CASSLALRRSTSYNEQFF.